What follows are 5 T cell receptor beta chains derived from one specimen sequenced in a study of cytomegalovirus exposure and HLA in healthy donors. The primer mix had 60 Vbeta and 13 Jbeta primers. Libraries were prepared by immunoSEQ multiplex PCR; TCRdb keeps only in-frame clonotypes and omits some of them. The sample table sets out about 75,000 clones. Input material: PBMCs. Receptors were obtained from a middle-aged man in good health and CMV-seronegative.

The chain carries TRBV6-5 and TRBJ2-5; D is unclear. The germline CDR1 and CDR2 sequences are MNHEY and SVGAGI. The CDR3 totals 14 residues. The V end lost 0 bases, the J end lost 1 base, and 6 bases lay between the germline ends. The CDR3 here is CASSYSGAQETQYF. For the CDR3, the DNA is TGTGCCAGCAGTTACTCTGGAGCCCAAGAGACCCAGTACTTC.

The gene calls are TRBV6-1 and TRBJ1-3, with 7 bases aligning to TRBD1. The germline V gene encodes CDR1 MNHNS and CDR2 SASEGT. V shed 6 bases and J 0 bases; nucleotides not matched to a gene: 5. CDR3 size: 15 residues. This CDR3 is CASRDRPFSGNTIYF. For the CDR3, the DNA is TGTGCCAGCAGGGACAGGCCCTTCTCTGGAAACACCATATATTTT.

This chain connects TRBV29-1 to TRBJ1-2; the D is unclear. This CDR3 has 11 residues. Germline V gene data show CDR1 as SQVTM and CDR2 as ANQGSEA. V was shortened by 1 base and J by 8 bases, with 8 bases between the two germline ends. The CDR3 here is CSVEVTIGYTF. For the CDR3, the DNA is TGCAGCGTTGAAGTGACTATAGGCTACACCTTC.

The rearrangement uses TRBV5-1 and TRBJ2-5; 9 bases line up with TRBD2. In germline, CDR1 is SGHRS, CDR2 YFSETQ. The CDR3 runs to 14 residues. The J segment lost 4 bases and the V segment lost 2 bases, leaving 3 bases of the junction unmatched. The CDR3, as DNA: TGCGCCAGCAGCTTCGGTAGCGGGGGAGAGACCCAGTACTTC. Its translation is CASSFGSGGETQYF. Complete variable domain (other parts from reference TRBV5-1 and TRBJ2-5): KAGVTQTPRYLIKTRGQQVTLSCSPISGHRSVSWYQQTPGQGLQFLFEYFSETQRNKGNFPGRFSGRQFSNSRSEMNVSTLELGDSALYLCASSFGSGGETQYFGPGTRLLVL.

The genes are TRBV11-2 and TRBJ2-3; maybe TRBD2 (5 bases). CDR3 length: 16 amino acids. Per germline, CDR1 SGHAT and CDR2 FQNNGV. The V and J ends lost 0 bases and 2 bases respectively, with 12 bases between them. CDR3 DNA: TGTGCCAGCAGCTTAGATCTCGGGGTTATCACAGATACGCAGTATTTT. It specifies CASSLDLGVITDTQYF.